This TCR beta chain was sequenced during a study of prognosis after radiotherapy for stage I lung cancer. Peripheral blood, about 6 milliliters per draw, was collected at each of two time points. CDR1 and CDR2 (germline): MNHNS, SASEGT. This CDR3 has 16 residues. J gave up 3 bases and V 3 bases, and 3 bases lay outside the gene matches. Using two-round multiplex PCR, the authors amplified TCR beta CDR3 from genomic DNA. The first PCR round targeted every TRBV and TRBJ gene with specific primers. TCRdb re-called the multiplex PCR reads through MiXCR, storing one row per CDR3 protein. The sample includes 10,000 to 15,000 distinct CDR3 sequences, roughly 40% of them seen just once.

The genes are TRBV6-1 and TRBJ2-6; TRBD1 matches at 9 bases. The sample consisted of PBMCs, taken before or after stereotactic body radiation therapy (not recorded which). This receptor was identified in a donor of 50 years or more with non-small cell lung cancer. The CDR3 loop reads CASSDSTGGGANVLTF. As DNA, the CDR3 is TGTGCCAGCAGTGACTCGACAGGGGGTGGGGCCAACGTCCTGACTTTC.